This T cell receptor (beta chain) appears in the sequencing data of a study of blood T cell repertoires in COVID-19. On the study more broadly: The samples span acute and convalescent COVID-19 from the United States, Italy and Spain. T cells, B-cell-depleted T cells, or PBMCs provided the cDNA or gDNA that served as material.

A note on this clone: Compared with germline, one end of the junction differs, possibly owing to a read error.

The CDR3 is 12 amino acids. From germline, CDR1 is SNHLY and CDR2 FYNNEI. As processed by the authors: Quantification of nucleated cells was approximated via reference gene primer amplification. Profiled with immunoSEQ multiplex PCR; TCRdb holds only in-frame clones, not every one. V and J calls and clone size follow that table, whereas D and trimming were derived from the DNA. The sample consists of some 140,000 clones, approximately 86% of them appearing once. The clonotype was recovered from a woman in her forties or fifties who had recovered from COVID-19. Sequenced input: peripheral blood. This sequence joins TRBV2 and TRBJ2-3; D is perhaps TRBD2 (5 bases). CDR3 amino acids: CASRPLTGIIHF. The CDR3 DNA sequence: TGTGCCAGCAGGCCGCTGACGGGAATCATTCATTTT.